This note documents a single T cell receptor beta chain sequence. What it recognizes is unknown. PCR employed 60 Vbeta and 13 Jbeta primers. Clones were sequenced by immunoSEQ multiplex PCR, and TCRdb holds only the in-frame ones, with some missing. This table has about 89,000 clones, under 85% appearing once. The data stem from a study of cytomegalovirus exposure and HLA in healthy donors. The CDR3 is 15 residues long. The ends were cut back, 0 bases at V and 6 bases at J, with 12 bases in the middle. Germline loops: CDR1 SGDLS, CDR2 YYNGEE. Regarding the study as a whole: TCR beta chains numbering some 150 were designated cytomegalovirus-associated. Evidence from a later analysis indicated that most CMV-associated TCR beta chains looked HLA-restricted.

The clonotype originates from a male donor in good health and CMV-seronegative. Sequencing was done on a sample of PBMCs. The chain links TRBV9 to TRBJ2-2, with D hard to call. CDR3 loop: CASSVGEQYSGELFF. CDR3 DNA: TGTGCCAGCAGCGTAGGAGAACAGTATTCCGGGGAGCTGTTTTTT. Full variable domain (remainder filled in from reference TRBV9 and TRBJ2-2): DSGVTQTPKHLITATGQRVTLRCSPRSGDLSVYWYQQSLDQGLQFLIQYYNGEERAKGNILERFSAQQFPDLHSELNLSSLELGDSALYFCASSVGEQYSGELFFGEGSRLTVL.